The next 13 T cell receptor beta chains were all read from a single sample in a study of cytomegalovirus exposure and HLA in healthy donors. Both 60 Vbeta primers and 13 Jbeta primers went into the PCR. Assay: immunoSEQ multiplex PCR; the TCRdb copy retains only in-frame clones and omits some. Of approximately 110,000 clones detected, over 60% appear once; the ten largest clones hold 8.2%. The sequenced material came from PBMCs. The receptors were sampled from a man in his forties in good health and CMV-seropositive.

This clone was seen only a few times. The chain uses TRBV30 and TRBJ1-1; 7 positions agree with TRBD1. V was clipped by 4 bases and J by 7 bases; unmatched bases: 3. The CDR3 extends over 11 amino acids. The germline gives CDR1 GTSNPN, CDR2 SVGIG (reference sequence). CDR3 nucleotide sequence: TGTGCCTGGATAAGACAGGGTGAAGCTTTCTTT. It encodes CAWIRQGEAFF.

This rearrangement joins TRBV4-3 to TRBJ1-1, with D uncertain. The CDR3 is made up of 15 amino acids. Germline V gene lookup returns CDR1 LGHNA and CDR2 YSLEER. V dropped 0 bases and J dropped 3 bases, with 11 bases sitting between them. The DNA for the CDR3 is TGCGCCAGCAGCCAAGAATTCAGTGTGGACACTGAAGCTTTCTTT. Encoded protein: CASSQEFSVDTEAFF.

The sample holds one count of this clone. The CDR3 nucleotides are TGTGCCTGGAGGGAATACGACAGGAAGGACAGCTCCTACGAGCAGTACTTC. It codes for CAWREYDRKDSSYEQYF. The V gene is TRBV30, the J gene TRBJ2-7; D is perhaps TRBD1 (6 bases). V lost 3 bases and J 0 bases, leaving 21 bases between the germline ends. CDR1 GTSNPN and CDR2 SVGIG come from the germline V gene (reference sequence). The CDR3 is 17 residues long.

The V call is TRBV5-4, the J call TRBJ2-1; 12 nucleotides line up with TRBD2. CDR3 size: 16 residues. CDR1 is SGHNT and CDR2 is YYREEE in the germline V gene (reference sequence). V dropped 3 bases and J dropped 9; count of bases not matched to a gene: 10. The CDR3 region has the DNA TGTGCCAGCAGCTCTAAGACTAGCGGGGGTAGGGGTGAGCAGTTCTTC. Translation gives CASSSKTSGGRGEQFF.

The CDR3 reads CASSMGSRGGHEQYF. CDR3 in DNA: TGTGCCAGTAGTATGGGGAGCAGGGGCGGCCACGAGCAGTACTTC. V gene TRBV19 combines with J gene TRBJ2-7; D is perhaps TRBD1 (6 bases). This CDR3 has 15 residues. V was shortened by 3 bases and J by 5 bases, with 17 bases between the two germline ends. CDR1 and CDR2 from the germline V gene are LNHDA and SQIVND (reference sequence).

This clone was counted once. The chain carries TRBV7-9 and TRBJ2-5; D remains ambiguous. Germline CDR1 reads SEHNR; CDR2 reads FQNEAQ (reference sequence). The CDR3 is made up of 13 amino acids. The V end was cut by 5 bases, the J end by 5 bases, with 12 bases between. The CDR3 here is CASSISREETQYF. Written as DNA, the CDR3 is TGTGCCAGCAGCATATCTAGAGAGGAGACCCAGTACTTC.

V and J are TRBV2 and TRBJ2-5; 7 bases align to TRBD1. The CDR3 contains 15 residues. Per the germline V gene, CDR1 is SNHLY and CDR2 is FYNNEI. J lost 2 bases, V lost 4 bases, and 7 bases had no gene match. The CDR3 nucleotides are TGTGCCAGCAGTGCTAACAGGGGAGATCAAGAGACCCAGTACTTC. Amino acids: CASSANRGDQETQYF.

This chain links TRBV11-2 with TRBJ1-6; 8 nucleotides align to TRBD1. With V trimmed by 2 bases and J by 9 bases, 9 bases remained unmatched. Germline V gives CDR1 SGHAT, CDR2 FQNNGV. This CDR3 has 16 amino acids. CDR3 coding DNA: TGTGCCAGCAGCTTAAGGTCGGGACAGGAAGGTTCACCCCTCCACTTT. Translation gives CASSLRSGQEGSPLHF.

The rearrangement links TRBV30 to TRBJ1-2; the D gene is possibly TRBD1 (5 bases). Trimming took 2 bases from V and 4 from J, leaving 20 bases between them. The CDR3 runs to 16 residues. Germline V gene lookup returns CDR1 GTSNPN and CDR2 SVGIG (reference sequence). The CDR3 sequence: CAWSSAEGRFRYGYTF. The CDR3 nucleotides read TGTGCCTGGAGTTCGGCGGAGGGGCGGTTTCGCTATGGCTACACCTTC.

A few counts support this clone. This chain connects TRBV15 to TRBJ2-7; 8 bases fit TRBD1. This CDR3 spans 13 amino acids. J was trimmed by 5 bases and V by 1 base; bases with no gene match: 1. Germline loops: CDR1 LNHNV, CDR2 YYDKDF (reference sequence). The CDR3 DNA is TGTGCCACCAGCAGAGGACAGGGGAACGAGCAGTACTTC. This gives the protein CATSRGQGNEQYF.

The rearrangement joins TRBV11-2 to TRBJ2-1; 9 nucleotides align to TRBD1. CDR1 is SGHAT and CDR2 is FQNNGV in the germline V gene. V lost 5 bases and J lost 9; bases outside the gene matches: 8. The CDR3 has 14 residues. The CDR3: CASSLFTGGGEQFF. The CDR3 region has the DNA TGTGCCAGCAGCCTCTTTACAGGGGGCGGTGAGCAGTTCTTC.

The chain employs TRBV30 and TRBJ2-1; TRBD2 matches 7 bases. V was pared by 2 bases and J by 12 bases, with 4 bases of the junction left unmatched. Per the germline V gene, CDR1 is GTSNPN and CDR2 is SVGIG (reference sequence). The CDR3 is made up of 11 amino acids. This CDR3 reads CAWSTGGGQFF. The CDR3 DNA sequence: TGTGCCTGGAGTACAGGCGGGGGGCAGTTCTTC.

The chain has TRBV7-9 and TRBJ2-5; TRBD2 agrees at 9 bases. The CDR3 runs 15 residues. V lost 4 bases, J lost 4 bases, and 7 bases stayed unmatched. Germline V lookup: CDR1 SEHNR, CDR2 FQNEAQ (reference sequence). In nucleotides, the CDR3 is TGTGCCAGCAGCTCGGGACTAGCTAAAAGAGAGACCCAGTACTTC. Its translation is CASSSGLAKRETQYF.